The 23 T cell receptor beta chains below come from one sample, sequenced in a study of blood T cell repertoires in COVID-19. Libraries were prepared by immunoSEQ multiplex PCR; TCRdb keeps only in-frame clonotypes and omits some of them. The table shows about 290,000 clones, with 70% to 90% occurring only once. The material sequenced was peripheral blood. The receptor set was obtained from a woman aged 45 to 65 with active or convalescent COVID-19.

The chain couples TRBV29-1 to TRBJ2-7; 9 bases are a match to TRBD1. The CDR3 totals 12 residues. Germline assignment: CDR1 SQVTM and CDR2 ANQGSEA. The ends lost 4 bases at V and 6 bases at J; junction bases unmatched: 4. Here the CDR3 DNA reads TGCAGCGTTGGACAGGGGGGCTCCGAGCAGTACTTC. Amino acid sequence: CSVGQGGSEQYF.

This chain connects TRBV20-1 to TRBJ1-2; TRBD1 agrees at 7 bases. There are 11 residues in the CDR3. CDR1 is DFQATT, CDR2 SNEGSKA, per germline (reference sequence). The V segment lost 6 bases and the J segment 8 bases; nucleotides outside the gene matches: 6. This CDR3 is CSAEQGRGYTF. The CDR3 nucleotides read TGCAGTGCAGAACAGGGGAGAGGCTACACCTTC.

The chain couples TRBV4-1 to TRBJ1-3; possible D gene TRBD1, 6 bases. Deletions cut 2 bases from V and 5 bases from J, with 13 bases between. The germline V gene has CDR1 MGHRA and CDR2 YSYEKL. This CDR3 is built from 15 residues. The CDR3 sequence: CASSQLAGVRNTIYF. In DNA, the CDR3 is TGCGCCAGCAGCCAACTGGCAGGGGTGAGAAACACCATATATTTT.

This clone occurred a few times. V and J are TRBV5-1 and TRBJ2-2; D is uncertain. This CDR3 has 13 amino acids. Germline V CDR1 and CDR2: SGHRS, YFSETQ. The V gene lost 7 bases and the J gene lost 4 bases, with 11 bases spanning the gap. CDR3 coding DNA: TGCGCCAGCTCCATTTCTATCACCGGGGAGCTGTTTTTT. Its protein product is CASSISITGELFF.

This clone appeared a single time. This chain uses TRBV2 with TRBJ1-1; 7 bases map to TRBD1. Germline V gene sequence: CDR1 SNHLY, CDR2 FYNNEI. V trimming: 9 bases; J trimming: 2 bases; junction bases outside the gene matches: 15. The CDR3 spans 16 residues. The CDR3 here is CARDRQGTTFNTEAFF. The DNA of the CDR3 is TGTGCCAGGGATCGACAGGGAACAACGTTTAACACTGAAGCTTTCTTT. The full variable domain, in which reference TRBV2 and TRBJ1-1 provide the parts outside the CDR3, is EPEVTQTPSHQVTQMGQEVILRCVPISNHLYFYWYRQILGQKVEFLVSFYNNEISEKSEIFDDQFSVERPDGSNFTLKIRSTKLEDSAMYFCARDRQGTTFNTEAFFGQGTRLTVV.

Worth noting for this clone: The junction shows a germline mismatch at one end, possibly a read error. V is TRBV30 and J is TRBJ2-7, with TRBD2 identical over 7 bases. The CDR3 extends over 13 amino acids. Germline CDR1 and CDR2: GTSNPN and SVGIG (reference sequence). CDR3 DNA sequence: TGTGCCTGTAAGGCCAGCGGGACTTCTTTAAGGTATTTC. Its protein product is CACKASGTSLRYF.

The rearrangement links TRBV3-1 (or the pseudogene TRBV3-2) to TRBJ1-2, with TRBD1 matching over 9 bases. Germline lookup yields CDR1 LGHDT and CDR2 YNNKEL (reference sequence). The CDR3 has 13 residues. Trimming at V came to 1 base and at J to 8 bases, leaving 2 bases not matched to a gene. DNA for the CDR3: TGTGCCAGCAGCCAAGGGACAGGGGTGGGCTACACCTTC. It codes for CASSQGTGVGYTF.

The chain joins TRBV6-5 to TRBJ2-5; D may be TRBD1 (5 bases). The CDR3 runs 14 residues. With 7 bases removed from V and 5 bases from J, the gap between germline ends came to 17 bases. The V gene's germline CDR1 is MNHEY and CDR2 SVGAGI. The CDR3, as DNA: TGTGCCAGCACCCTCATTCCAAACAGGGAGACCCAGTACTTC. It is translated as CASTLIPNRETQYF.

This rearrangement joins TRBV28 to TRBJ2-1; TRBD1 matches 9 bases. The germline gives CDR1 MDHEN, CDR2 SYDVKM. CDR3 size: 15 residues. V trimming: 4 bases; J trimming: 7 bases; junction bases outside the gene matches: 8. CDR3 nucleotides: TGTGCCAGCAGTTATTTGGACAGGGGCAGGAATGAGCAGTTCTTC. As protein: CASSYLDRGRNEQFF.

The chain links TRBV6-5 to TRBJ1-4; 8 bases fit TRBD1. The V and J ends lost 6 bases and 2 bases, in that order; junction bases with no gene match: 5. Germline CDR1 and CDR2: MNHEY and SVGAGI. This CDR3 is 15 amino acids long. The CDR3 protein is CASSRDRITNEKLFF. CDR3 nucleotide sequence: TGTGCCAGCAGCAGGGACAGGATCACTAATGAAAAACTGTTTTTT.

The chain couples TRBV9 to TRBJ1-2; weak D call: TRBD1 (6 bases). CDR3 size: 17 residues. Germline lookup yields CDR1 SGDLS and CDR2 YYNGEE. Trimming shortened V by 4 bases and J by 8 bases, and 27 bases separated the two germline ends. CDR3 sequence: CASSTRTLQGGLRGYTF. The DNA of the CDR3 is TGTGCCAGCAGCACCAGGACTTTACAGGGTGGACTTCGCGGCTACACCTTC.

The CDR3 loop reads CASSPTGFNYGYTF. The CDR3 bases are TGCGCCAGCAGCCCGACAGGGTTCAACTATGGCTACACCTTC. The rearrangement joins TRBV5-1 to TRBJ1-2; 7 bases align to TRBD1. V shed 4 bases and J 2 bases; nucleotides not matched to a gene: 5. The CDR3 length is 14 residues. Per germline, CDR1 SGHRS and CDR2 YFSETQ.

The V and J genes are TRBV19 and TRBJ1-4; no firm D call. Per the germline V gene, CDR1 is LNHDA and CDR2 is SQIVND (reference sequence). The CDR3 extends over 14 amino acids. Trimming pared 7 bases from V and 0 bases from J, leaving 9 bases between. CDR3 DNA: TGTGCCAGTATCGAGGGATCAACTAATGAAAAACTGTTTTTT. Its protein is CASIEGSTNEKLFF.

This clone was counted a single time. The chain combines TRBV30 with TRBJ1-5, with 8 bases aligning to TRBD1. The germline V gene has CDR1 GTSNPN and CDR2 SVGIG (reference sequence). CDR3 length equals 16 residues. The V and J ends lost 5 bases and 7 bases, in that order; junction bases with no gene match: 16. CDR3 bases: TGTGCCTGGGGGGGAAAGTCGGACAGGGCAGGGCAGCCCCAGCATTTT. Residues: CAWGGKSDRAGQPQHF.

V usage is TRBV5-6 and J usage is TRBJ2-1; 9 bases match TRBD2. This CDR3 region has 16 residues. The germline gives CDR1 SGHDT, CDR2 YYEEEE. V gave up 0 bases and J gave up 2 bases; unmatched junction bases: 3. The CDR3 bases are TGTGCCAGCAGCTTGGTGACTAGCGGAACCTACAATGAGCAGTTCTTC. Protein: CASSLVTSGTYNEQFF.

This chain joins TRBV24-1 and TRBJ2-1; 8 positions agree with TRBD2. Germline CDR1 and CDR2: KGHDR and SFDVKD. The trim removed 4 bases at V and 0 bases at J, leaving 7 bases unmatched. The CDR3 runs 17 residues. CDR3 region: CATSDSKRESSYNEQFF. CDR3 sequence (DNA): TGTGCCACCAGTGACAGTAAGCGGGAGAGCTCCTACAATGAGCAGTTCTTC.

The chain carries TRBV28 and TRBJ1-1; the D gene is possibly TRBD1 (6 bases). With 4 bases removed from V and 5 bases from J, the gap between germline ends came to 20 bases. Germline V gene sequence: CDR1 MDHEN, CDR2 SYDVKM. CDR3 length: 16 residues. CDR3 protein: CASSSPTGGRRTEAFF. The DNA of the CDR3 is TGTGCCAGCAGTTCCCCAACGGGGGGGCGACGGACTGAAGCTTTCTTT.

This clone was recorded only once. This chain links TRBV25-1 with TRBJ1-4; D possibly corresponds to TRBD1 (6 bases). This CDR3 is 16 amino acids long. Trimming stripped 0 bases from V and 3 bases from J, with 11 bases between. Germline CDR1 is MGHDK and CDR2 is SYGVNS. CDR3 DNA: TGTGCCAGCAGTGAATACCGGACAGTCTCTAATGAAAAACTGTTTTTT. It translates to CASSEYRTVSNEKLFF.

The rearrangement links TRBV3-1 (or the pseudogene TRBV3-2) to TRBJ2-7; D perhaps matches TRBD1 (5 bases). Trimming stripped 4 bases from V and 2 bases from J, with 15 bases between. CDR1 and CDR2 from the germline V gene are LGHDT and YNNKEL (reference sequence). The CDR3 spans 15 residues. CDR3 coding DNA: TGTGCCAGCAGCCCCAGGACACCAAACACCTACGAGCAGTACTTC. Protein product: CASSPRTPNTYEQYF.

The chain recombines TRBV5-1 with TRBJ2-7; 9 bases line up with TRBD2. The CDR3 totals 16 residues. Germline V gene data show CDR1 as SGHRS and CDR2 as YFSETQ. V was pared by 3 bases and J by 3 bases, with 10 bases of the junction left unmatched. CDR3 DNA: TGCGCCAGCAGCTCCGGGGCGGGGGGGCTCGTCTACGAGCAGTACTTC. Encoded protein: CASSSGAGGLVYEQYF.

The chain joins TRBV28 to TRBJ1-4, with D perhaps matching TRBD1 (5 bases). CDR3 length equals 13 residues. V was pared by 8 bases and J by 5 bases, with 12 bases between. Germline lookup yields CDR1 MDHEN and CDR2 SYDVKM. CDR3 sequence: CASEPGGNEKLFF. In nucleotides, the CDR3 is TGTGCCAGCGAGCCGGGGGGAAATGAAAAACTGTTTTTT.

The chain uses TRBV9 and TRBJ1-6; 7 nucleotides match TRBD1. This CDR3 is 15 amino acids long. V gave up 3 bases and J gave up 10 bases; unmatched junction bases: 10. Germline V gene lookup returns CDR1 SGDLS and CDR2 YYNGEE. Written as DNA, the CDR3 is TGTGCCAGCAGCGAGGGACCTACAGGGGAATCACCCCTCCACTTT. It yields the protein CASSEGPTGESPLHF.

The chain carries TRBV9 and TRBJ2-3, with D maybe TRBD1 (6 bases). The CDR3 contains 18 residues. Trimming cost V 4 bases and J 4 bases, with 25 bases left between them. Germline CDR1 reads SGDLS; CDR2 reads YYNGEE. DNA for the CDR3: TGTGCCAGCAGCACCTCAGGGGCTGCGGGTCTAGTTTCAGATACGCAGTATTTT. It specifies CASSTSGAAGLVSDTQYF.